A single sample gave rise to the 28 T cell receptor beta chains below, sequenced in a study of cytomegalovirus exposure and HLA in healthy donors. The PCR was carried out with 60 Vbeta primers and 13 Jbeta primers. Clones were sequenced by immunoSEQ multiplex PCR, and TCRdb holds only the in-frame ones, with some missing. The sample contains some 120,000 clones, over 60% of which appear only once. The sample was PBMCs. These receptors all stem from a woman in her twenties or thirties in good health and CMV-seronegative.

The V and J genes are TRBV9 and TRBJ2-3; TRBD2 matches at 10 bases. Germline CDR1 is SGDLS and CDR2 is YYNGEE. The CDR3 runs to 15 residues. Germline trimming cut 2 bases from V and 6 bases from J; bases unmatched to any gene: 6. The CDR3 DNA reads as TGTGCCAGCAGCGTTAGCGGGAGGCTGGGTGATACGCAGTATTTT. It yields the protein CASSVSGRLGDTQYF.

The rearrangement uses TRBV10-3 and TRBJ2-5, with 9 bases fitting TRBD1. The J call may be in error: the DNA end matches TRBJ2-7 better. The CDR3 runs 14 residues. The V gene's germline CDR1 is ENHRY and CDR2 SYGVKD. The CDR3 DNA reads TGTGCCATCAGTGAGGGACAGGGGATCTCCGAGCAGTACTTC. Its translation: CAISEGQGISEQYF.

Regarding this clone: Other nucleotide sequences in the sample specify the same CDR3. V and J are TRBV6-4 and TRBJ2-1; D possibly corresponds to TRBD2 (5 bases). V lost 0 bases to trimming and J lost 0 bases, with 6 bases between them. CDR3 size: 15 residues. Germline V gene data show CDR1 as MRHNA and CDR2 as SNTAGT. CDR3 DNA sequence: TGTGCCAGCAGTGACTCGAGCGGCTCCTACAATGAGCAGTTCTTC. It is translated as CASSDSSGSYNEQFF.

V is TRBV2 and J is TRBJ2-1; TRBD2 might be the D (7 bases). The CDR3 sequence is 15 residues long. V gave up 4 bases and J gave up 9 bases, with 19 bases separating them. Germline V gene lookup returns CDR1 SNHLY and CDR2 FYNNEI. CDR3 DNA: TGTGCCAGCAGTGTAGAGGCGCGGGGGCTTGGTGAGCAGTTCTTC. Its protein is CASSVEARGLGEQFF.

V usage is TRBV18 and J usage is TRBJ1-1; D may be TRBD1 (6 bases). The CDR3 totals 15 residues. Germline values: CDR1 KGHSH, CDR2 LQKENI. Trimming took 5 bases from V and 5 from J, leaving 18 bases between them. CDR3 amino acids: CASSIIQGRGTEAFF. CDR3 sequence (DNA): TGTGCCAGCTCAATCATACAGGGTAGGGGGACTGAAGCTTTCTTT.

The DNA for the CDR3 is TGTGCCAGCAGTTTTATGCCTAGCGGGAGAAGGGCCTACGAGCAGTACTTC. Translating it yields CASSFMPSGRRAYEQYF. The chain has TRBV28 and TRBJ2-7; 10 bases match TRBD2. J was trimmed by 2 bases and V by 3 bases; bases with no gene match: 10. The CDR3 length is 17 residues. The germline V gene encodes CDR1 MDHEN and CDR2 SYDVKM.

Here the CDR3 reads CASSPTHRDAPLHF. CDR3 nucleotides: TGTGCCAGCAGTCCTACACACAGGGATGCACCCCTCCACTTT. The J gene is TRBJ1-6, the V gene TRBV27, with D perhaps TRBD1 (6 bases). CDR1 and CDR2 from the germline V gene are MNHEY and SMNVEV (reference sequence). V was trimmed by 5 bases and J by 11 bases, leaving 16 bases between them. This CDR3 comprises 14 residues.

The chain employs TRBV10-2 and TRBJ2-5; the match to TRBD2 covers 13 bases. Germline CDR1 WSHSY, CDR2 SAAADI. This CDR3 is 18 amino acids long. The trim removed 2 bases at V and 5 bases at J, leaving 11 bases unmatched. The CDR3 region is CASSEPPGLAGIQETQYF. The DNA of the CDR3 is TGCGCCAGCAGTGAGCCACCGGGACTAGCGGGAATTCAGGAGACCCAGTACTTC.

The chain uses TRBV4-1 and TRBJ2-5; D is perhaps TRBD2 (5 bases). Germline assignment: CDR1 MGHRA and CDR2 YSYEKL. The CDR3 runs to 15 residues. Trimming took off 0 bases at V and 3 bases at J, with 11 bases between the two ends. CDR3 in amino acids: CASSQDGQAEETQYF. CDR3 sequence (DNA): TGCGCCAGCAGCCAAGATGGTCAAGCGGAAGAGACCCAGTACTTC.

The rearrangement links TRBV19 to TRBJ2-3, with 11 positions matching TRBD2. V shed 3 bases, J shed 3 bases, and the junction held 2 bases outside the gene matches. This CDR3 spans 15 amino acids. Germline CDR1 is LNHDA and CDR2 is SQIVND (reference sequence). CDR3 in DNA: TGTGCCAGTAGTATGGGACTAGCGGAGACAGATACGCAGTATTTT. Encoded protein: CASSMGLAETDTQYF.

The V call is TRBV7-9, the J call TRBJ1-2; tentatively, D is TRBD1 (5 bases). From germline, CDR1 is SEHNR and CDR2 FQNEAQ (reference sequence). This CDR3 has 13 residues. Trimming took 5 bases from V and 5 from J, leaving 12 bases between them. CDR3 protein: CASSPTVDYGYTF. The DNA of the CDR3 is TGTGCCAGCAGCCCGACAGTCGATTATGGCTACACCTTC.

The rearrangement links TRBV28 to TRBJ2-3, with D tentatively TRBD2 (6 bases). Germline lookup yields CDR1 MDHEN and CDR2 SYDVKM. This CDR3 has 17 residues. Trimming stripped 1 base from V and 4 bases from J, with 18 bases between. The CDR3 loop is CASSLSSGVGGPDTQYF. As DNA, the CDR3 is TGTGCCAGCAGTTTATCATCGGGAGTTGGCGGGCCAGATACGCAGTATTTT.

The J gene is TRBJ2-1, the V gene TRBV5-4; 7 nucleotides agree with TRBD1. Germline V gene data show CDR1 as SGHNT and CDR2 as YYREEE (reference sequence). J gave up 10 bases and V 1 base, and 20 bases lay outside the gene matches. This CDR3 is 18 amino acids long. CDR3 amino acids: CASSLSTGSSSVASEQFF. CDR3 nucleotide sequence: TGTGCCAGCAGCTTGTCGACAGGGAGTTCCTCTGTGGCGTCGGAGCAGTTCTTC.

About this clone: The junction and the germline gene differ at one end; a read error may be behind it. Other DNA sequences in this specimen translate into the identical CDR3. The V gene is TRBV30, the J gene TRBJ2-2, with 13 nucleotides matching TRBD2. CDR1 is GTSNPN, CDR2 SVGIG, per germline (reference sequence). CDR3 length: 15 residues. The CDR3: CAWRRLAGGSGELFF. The CDR3 DNA reads as TGTGCCTGGAGGAGACTAGCGGGAGGATCCGGGGAGCTGTTCTTT.

The gene calls are TRBV4-3 and TRBJ1-3; 11 positions agree with TRBD1. With V trimmed by 3 bases and J by 2 bases, 0 bases remained unmatched. CDR3 length equals 15 residues. Germline V lookup: CDR1 LGHNA, CDR2 YSLEER. The CDR3 DNA reads TGCGCCAGCAGCCAGGGACAGGGGGCTGGAAACACCATATATTTT. It codes for CASSQGQGAGNTIYF.

The rearrangement uses TRBV27 and TRBJ1-1; no firm D call. This CDR3 region has 15 residues. The germline V and J ends were trimmed by 3 bases and 0 bases, with 11 bases remaining between them. CDR1 is MNHEY and CDR2 is SMNVEV in the germline V gene (reference sequence). CDR3 in amino acids: CASSFAEEMNTEAFF. The CDR3 region has the DNA TGTGCCAGCAGTTTCGCAGAAGAAATGAACACTGAAGCTTTCTTT.

This clone was seen a handful of times. The chain carries TRBV9 and TRBJ2-2; 7 nucleotides agree with TRBD1. The CDR3 sequence is 16 residues long. Germline CDR1 reads SGDLS; CDR2 reads YYNGEE. V gave up 4 bases and J gave up 1 base; unmatched junction bases: 7. Written as DNA, the CDR3 is TGTGCCAGCAGCTTGTGGACAGGCGAGAACACCGGGGAGCTGTTTTTT. It is translated as CASSLWTGENTGELFF.

This clone has just a few counts. V and J are TRBV7-2 and TRBJ1-1, with D perhaps TRBD1 (6 bases). Between the trimmed V and J ends, which lost 3 bases and 7 bases, there was a span of 15 bases. Germline V gene sequence: CDR1 SGHTA, CDR2 FQGNSA. The CDR3 has 14 amino acids. The CDR3 DNA reads as TGTGCCAGCAGCTTCAGGGGCCTCCAATTTGAAGCTTTCTTT. Amino acid sequence: CASSFRGLQFEAFF.

The chain carries TRBV5-1 and TRBJ1-6; weak D call: TRBD1 (5 bases). Per germline, CDR1 SGHRS and CDR2 YFSETQ. The V and J ends lost 5 bases and 9 bases respectively, with 15 bases between them. The CDR3 has 14 residues. The CDR3 loop is CASRFQGEGSPLHF. Written as DNA, the CDR3 is TGCGCCAGCAGATTTCAGGGTGAAGGTTCACCCCTCCACTTT.

The gene calls are TRBV28 and TRBJ2-7; 7 nucleotides match TRBD2. This CDR3 is 14 amino acids long. V shed 7 bases, J shed 2 bases, and the junction held 8 bases outside the gene matches. CDR1 and CDR2 (germline): MDHEN, SYDVKM. CDR3 in DNA: TGTGCCAGCACTGCCCCGGGGGGACCCTACGAGCAGTACTTC. It yields the protein CASTAPGGPYEQYF.

The gene calls are TRBV6-1 and TRBJ1-4; D is undetermined. The V gene's germline CDR1 is MNHNS and CDR2 SASEGT. Trimming pared 1 base from V and 9 bases from J, leaving 12 bases between. This CDR3 has 14 amino acids. The CDR3 DNA reads as TGTGCCAGCAGTGAAGTTGAAGAGGGCAAAAAACTGTTTTTT. It yields the protein CASSEVEEGKKLFF.

The V and J genes are TRBV5-1 and TRBJ2-7; D gene uncertain. The germline CDR1 and CDR2 sequences are SGHRS and YFSETQ. V dropped 0 bases and J dropped 5 bases, with 18 bases sitting between them. The CDR3 totals 16 residues. The CDR3 loop is CASSLAGGRPPDEQYF. The CDR3 nucleotides read TGCGCCAGCAGCTTGGCTGGCGGAAGGCCTCCCGACGAGCAGTACTTC.

The chain links TRBV23-1 to TRBJ1-5, with TRBD1 identical over 7 bases. TRBV23-1 falls under the ORF class, with uncertain function. The CDR3 is 16 residues long. The V and J ends lost 3 bases and 5 bases, in that order; junction bases with no gene match: 10. The CDR3 bases are TGCGCCAGCAGTCACCCACCTGACAGGGCCGATCAGCCCCAGCATTTT. Its translation is CASSHPPDRADQPQHF.

The genes are TRBV7-6 and TRBJ2-1; 8 bases agree with TRBD2. The CDR3 length is 15 residues. Germline trimming cut 3 bases from V and 3 bases from J; bases unmatched to any gene: 4. The germline V gene encodes CDR1 SGHVS and CDR2 FNYEAQ. The CDR3 nucleotides are TGTGCCAGCAGCTTCGGACTAGCTCTCTACAATGAGCAGTTCTTC. Residues: CASSFGLALYNEQFF.

The rearrangement joins TRBV9 to TRBJ2-5; D not resolved. CDR1 and CDR2 (germline): SGDLS, YYNGEE. The CDR3 sequence is 15 residues long. V was trimmed by 0 bases and J by 1 base, leaving 10 bases between them. In DNA, the CDR3 is TGTGCCAGCAGCGTAGCTACCCGTCCCCAAGAGACCCAGTACTTC. It translates to CASSVATRPQETQYF.

The chain combines TRBV2 with TRBJ2-1; possibly TRBD2 for D (5 bases). Trimming cost V 4 bases and J 5 bases, with 9 bases left between them. This CDR3 is 13 amino acids long. Germline CDR1 is SNHLY and CDR2 is FYNNEI. CDR3 sequence (DNA): TGTGCCAGCAGTGTCCAGCGGAACAATGAGCAGTTCTTC. Translated, it gives CASSVQRNNEQFF.

This chain uses TRBV7-2 with TRBJ2-7, with D perhaps TRBD2 (6 bases). V lost 1 base and J lost 7, with 14 bases in between. The germline gives CDR1 SGHTA, CDR2 FQGNSA. The CDR3 covers 14 residues. CDR3 protein: CASSLGGNRGEQYF. The CDR3, as DNA: TGTGCCAGCAGCTTAGGGGGGAACCGGGGGGAGCAGTACTTC.

This chain connects TRBV27 to TRBJ2-3; TRBD1 is a possible D gene (6 bases). This CDR3 is 15 amino acids long. Germline CDR1 is MNHEY and CDR2 is SMNVEV (reference sequence). Trimming stripped 7 bases from V and 1 base from J, with 15 bases between. The chain's CDR3 is CASMGWTAGTDTQYF. In DNA, the CDR3 is TGTGCCAGCATGGGCTGGACAGCTGGCACAGATACGCAGTATTTT.